These 32 T cell receptor beta chains were all obtained from the same sample, sequenced in a study of identical twins. A single record per CDR3 protein comes from TCRdb applying MiXCR to the 5' RACE reads. The sample has hundreds of thousands of distinct CDR3 sequences; 8.5% to 9% are singletons. In addition, the sample was reused for a study of yellow fever vaccine responses in identical twins.

The sample comprised PBMCs. The origin of the receptors is a woman in her late teens or twenties in good health.

The chain recombines TRBV3-1 with TRBJ2-7; possible D gene TRBD1, 5 bases. Trimming shortened V by 0 bases and J by 3 bases, and 12 bases separated the two germline ends. Germline CDR1 reads LGHDT; CDR2 reads YNNKEL (reference sequence). There are 15 residues in the CDR3. The CDR3 coding sequence is TGTGCCAGCAGCCAAGATGCCAGGGTAGTCTACGAGCAGTACTTC. It yields the protein CASSQDARVVYEQYF.

This chain joins TRBV7-9 and TRBJ2-1; D is perhaps TRBD2 (5 bases). Germline V gene data show CDR1 as SEHNR and CDR2 as FQNEAQ (reference sequence). CDR3 length: 13 residues. Trimming left V 6 bases short and J 7 bases short, with 13 bases between. CDR3 in DNA: TGTGCCAGCAGGGGGTCGGGGTGGAATGAGCAGTTCTTC. It encodes CASRGSGWNEQFF. Combining the CDR3 with reference TRBV7-9 and TRBJ2-1 gives the whole variable domain DTGVSQNPRHKITKRGQNVTFRCDPISEHNRLYWYRQTLGQGPEFLTYFQNEAQLEKSRLLSDRFSAERPKGSFSTLEIQRTEQGDSAMYLCASRGSGWNEQFFGPGTRLTVL.

This clonotype was seen a handful of times. The rearrangement links TRBV24-1 to TRBJ2-2; 7 positions agree with TRBD1. Germline V gene data show CDR1 as KGHDR and CDR2 as SFDVKD. The CDR3 length is 17 residues. The V and J ends lost 4 bases and 4 bases, in that order; junction bases with no gene match: 11. Written as DNA, the CDR3 is TGTGCCACCAGTGAGGGTCGGACAGGTCGGGGCACCGGGGAGCTGTTTTTT. Translation gives CATSEGRTGRGTGELFF.

Many counts were recorded for this clonotype. V usage is TRBV28 and J usage is TRBJ2-7; TRBD2 matches 12 bases. V dropped 6 bases and J dropped 6; count of bases not matched to a gene: 12. The CDR3 spans 16 residues. Germline V CDR1 and CDR2: MDHEN, SYDVKM. CDR3: CASSPGLAGVAGEQYF. DNA for the CDR3: TGTGCCAGCAGCCCGGGACTAGCGGGTGTTGCAGGCGAGCAGTACTTC.

This clonotype was detected only a few times. The chain combines TRBV20-1 with TRBJ2-7, with 8 nucleotides matching TRBD2. CDR3 length: 13 amino acids. Germline V gene data show CDR1 as DFQATT and CDR2 as SNEGSKA (reference sequence). J lost 5 bases, V lost 1 base, and 4 bases had no gene match. CDR3 loop: CSARAGTSDEQYF. For the CDR3, the DNA is TGCAGTGCTAGAGCGGGGACTAGTGACGAGCAGTACTTC.

This clonotype was detected a few times. The rearrangement joins TRBV20-1 to TRBJ2-7; TRBD1 aligns across 8 bases. CDR3 size: 14 residues. After removal of 1 base from V and 4 bases from J, the junction contained 6 bases not matched to a gene. Germline V CDR1 and CDR2: DFQATT, SNEGSKA (reference sequence). The CDR3 sequence: CSARARTGSYEQYF. The DNA of the CDR3 is TGCAGTGCTAGAGCGAGGACAGGGTCGTACGAGCAGTACTTC.

The table lists this clonotype with many counts. The chain recombines TRBV27 with TRBJ2-7; TRBD1 matches at 9 bases. Germline V lookup: CDR1 MNHEY, CDR2 SMNVEV (reference sequence). The CDR3 is made up of 13 amino acids. Trimming removed 6 bases from V and 5 bases from J; junction bases left unmatched: 5. The CDR3 DNA is TGTGCCAGCAGCCGGACAGGGGTAAACGAGCAGTACTTC. Translated: CASSRTGVNEQYF.

There are a few counts of this clonotype. The chain uses TRBV12-3 or TRBV12-4 and TRBJ1-1; D may be TRBD1 (6 bases). V was clipped by 10 bases and J by 7 bases, with 31 bases between them. The CDR3 is made up of 17 amino acids. CDR3 protein: CATQKAGGLMGKVEAFF. CDR3 DNA: TGTGCCACCCAAAAGGCTGGGGGCTTGATGGGTAAAGTTGAAGCTTTCTTT.

This clonotype has just a few counts. The rearrangement joins TRBV5-1 to TRBJ2-3; D is perhaps TRBD1 or TRBD2 (6 bases each). The germline CDR1 and CDR2 sequences are SGHRS and YFSETQ. The V end lost 5 bases, the J end lost 4 bases, and 14 bases lay between the germline ends. The length of the CDR3 is 14 residues. Here the CDR3 reads CASSRRGMPDTQYF. The CDR3 DNA reads as TGCGCCAGCAGTCGGAGGGGGATGCCAGATACGCAGTATTTT.

The J gene is TRBJ2-2, the V gene TRBV12-3 or TRBV12-4, with D uncertain. The CDR3 length is 16 residues. Trimming pared 3 bases from V and 0 bases from J, leaving 11 bases between. The CDR3 DNA reads as TGTGCCAGCAGTTTTTATAAGGATTCGAACACCGGGGAGCTGTTTTTT. It specifies CASSFYKDSNTGELFF.

This clonotype has more than one count but fewer than ten. The chain uses TRBV20-1 and TRBJ2-1, with a weak D call TRBD2 (5 bases). Germline V gene sequence: CDR1 DFQATT, CDR2 SNEGSKA (reference sequence). The CDR3 contains 13 residues. V lost 6 bases to trimming and J lost 5 bases, with 14 bases between them. The CDR3 protein is CSARLGADNEQFF. CDR3 DNA: TGCAGTGCGCGACTCGGAGCGGACAATGAGCAGTTCTTC.

The sample holds a few counts of this clonotype. The gene calls are TRBV7-6 and TRBJ2-5; a possible D gene is TRBD1 (6 bases). Germline lookup yields CDR1 SGHVS and CDR2 FNYEAQ. This CDR3 comprises 18 residues. V lost 3 bases, J lost 4 bases, and 24 bases lay in between. The CDR3 sequence is CASSLEITGHPKGETQYF. The CDR3 DNA sequence: TGTGCCAGCAGCTTGGAGATAACGGGACATCCCAAGGGAGAGACCCAGTACTTC.

This clonotype was seen only a few times. J is TRBJ2-7 and V is TRBV20-1; D gene unclear. This CDR3 region has 12 residues. Between the trimmed V and J ends, which lost 4 bases and 5 bases, there was a span of 12 bases. Germline V gene data show CDR1 as DFQATT and CDR2 as SNEGSKA (reference sequence). The CDR3 is CSATDPRDEQYF. In nucleotides, the CDR3 is TGCAGTGCTACGGACCCACGGGACGAGCAGTACTTC.

This chain uses TRBV7-9 with TRBJ2-3; D possibly corresponds to TRBD1 (5 bases). V dropped 3 bases and J dropped 3 bases, with 10 bases sitting between them. This CDR3 spans 14 amino acids. Germline V gene data show CDR1 as SEHNR and CDR2 as FQNEAQ (reference sequence). This chain's CDR3 is CASSLARETDTQYF. The CDR3 DNA reads as TGTGCCAGCAGCTTGGCCAGGGAAACAGATACGCAGTATTTT.

The J gene is TRBJ1-2, the V gene TRBV20-1; 7 bases line up with TRBD1. CDR3 length: 13 residues. Trimming took 1 base from V and 4 from J; bases not matched to a gene: 3. Germline V gene lookup returns CDR1 DFQATT and CDR2 SNEGSKA (reference sequence). The CDR3, as DNA: TGCAGTGCTAGAGCGGGACAGATCTATGGCTACACCTTC. Translation gives CSARAGQIYGYTF.

A few counts support this clonotype. V usage is TRBV9 and J usage is TRBJ2-2, with D possibly TRBD1 on 5 matching bases. Per germline, CDR1 SGDLS and CDR2 YYNGEE. The germline V and J ends were trimmed by 4 bases and 6 bases, with 16 bases remaining between them. There are 15 residues in the CDR3. The CDR3 spells CASSSGPGLAGELFF. The DNA for the CDR3 is TGTGCCAGCAGCTCCGGTCCAGGGTTAGCCGGGGAGCTGTTTTTT.

This chain connects TRBV18 to TRBJ1-4; the D gene is possibly TRBD1 (5 bases). Trimming removed 3 bases from V and 7 bases from J, with 18 bases in between. The CDR3 spans 16 residues. Germline V CDR1 and CDR2: KGHSH, LQKENI. The CDR3 reads CASSPGREVFGEKLFF. For the CDR3, the DNA is TGTGCCAGCTCACCCGGCAGGGAAGTTTTCGGTGAAAAACTGTTTTTT.

This rearrangement joins TRBV20-1 to TRBJ2-7; the D is unclear. Trimming took 1 base from V and 3 from J, leaving 10 bases between them. CDR3 length equals 13 residues. CDR1 and CDR2 from the germline V gene are DFQATT and SNEGSKA (reference sequence). CDR3 residues: CSARALSSYEQYF. The CDR3, as DNA: TGCAGTGCTAGAGCCTTATCTAGCTACGAGCAGTACTTC.

Only a few counts were recorded for this clonotype. V is TRBV6-2 or TRBV6-3 and J is TRBJ1-2; no clear D. Trimming left V 5 bases short and J 4 bases short, with 17 bases between. Germline-derived CDR1 and CDR2 are MNHEY and SVGEGT. This CDR3 comprises 15 residues. The DNA of the CDR3 is TGTGCCAGCAGTCTAACGGGCGGAGGAACCTATGGCTACACCTTC. Protein sequence: CASSLTGGGTYGYTF.

J is TRBJ1-3 and V is TRBV9, with a tentative D call TRBD1 (6 bases). Germline CDR1 reads SGDLS; CDR2 reads YYNGEE. The CDR3 is made up of 14 amino acids. The germline V and J ends were trimmed by 2 bases and 4 bases, with 10 bases remaining between them. As DNA, the CDR3 is TGTGCCAGCAGCGTGGCAGGGGTCGGAAACACCATATATTTT. Residues: CASSVAGVGNTIYF.

The chain employs TRBV15 and TRBJ2-5, with D maybe TRBD2 (5 bases). The germline CDR1 and CDR2 sequences are LNHNV and YYDKDF (reference sequence). V dropped 7 bases and J dropped 1 base, with 16 bases sitting between them. The CDR3 extends over 15 amino acids. CDR3 sequence reads: CATKPRPGFQETQYF. The CDR3 DNA is TGTGCCACCAAACCTCGACCGGGGTTCCAAGAGACCCAGTACTTC.

The sample holds a few counts of this clonotype. V gene TRBV6-4 combines with J gene TRBJ2-5; perhaps TRBD2 as D (5 bases). The germline CDR1 and CDR2 sequences are MRHNA and SNTAGT. The length of the CDR3 is 15 residues. V was clipped by 5 bases and J by 1 base, with 14 bases between them. CDR3 sequence reads: CASSSSPGSQETQYF. The CDR3 DNA reads TGTGCCAGCAGTTCCTCTCCGGGATCCCAAGAGACCCAGTACTTC.

This clonotype has at least ten counts. The chain is built from TRBV6-1 and TRBJ1-1; the D gene is possibly TRBD1 (5 bases). V lost 6 bases, J lost 3 bases, and 14 bases lay in between. Germline V gives CDR1 MNHNS, CDR2 SASEGT. CDR3 size: 14 residues. CDR3 nucleotides: TGTGCCAGCAGGTTAAGCAGAGGGGACACTGAAGCTTTCTTT. Amino acid sequence: CASRLSRGDTEAFF.

J is TRBJ2-1 and V is TRBV12-3 or TRBV12-4; D call uncertain. CDR3 length: 13 residues. Trimming pared 4 bases from V and 8 bases from J, leaving 12 bases between. The CDR3 nucleotides are TGTGCCAGCAGTTCTGGCGGATGGGATGAGCAGTTCTTC. Its protein is CASSSGGWDEQFF.

The rearrangement joins TRBV6-5 to TRBJ1-5; no firm D call. Trimming removed 2 bases at V and 0 bases at J, with 8 bases between. This CDR3 region has 15 residues. The germline V gene encodes CDR1 MNHEY and CDR2 SVGAGI. The DNA for the CDR3 is TGTGCCAGCAGTTACAGACACAATAGCAATCAGCCCCAGCATTTT. It codes for CASSYRHNSNQPQHF.

The sample holds a few counts of this clonotype. CDR3 region: CASSAIGLAGQTLGDTGELFF. CDR3 in DNA: TGTGCCAGCAGCGCGATCGGGCTAGCGGGCCAAACCCTGGGGGACACCGGGGAGCTGTTTTTT. The chain recombines TRBV9 with TRBJ2-2; TRBD2 agrees at 8 bases. CDR1 and CDR2 from the germline V gene are SGDLS and YYNGEE. This CDR3 contains 21 residues. J was trimmed by 3 bases and V by 3 bases; bases with no gene match: 22. Filled out from reference TRBV9 and TRBJ2-2, the complete variable domain reads DSGVTQTPKHLITATGQRVTLRCSPRSGDLSVYWYQQSLDQGLQFLIQYYNGEERAKGNILERFSAQQFPDLHSELNLSSLELGDSALYFCASSAIGLAGQTLGDTGELFFGEGSRLTVL.

This clonotype came up a few times. The genes are TRBV6-1 and TRBJ2-7; TRBD2 matches 11 bases. The ends lost 7 bases at V and 3 bases at J; junction bases unmatched: 11. Germline loops: CDR1 MNHNS, CDR2 SASEGT. The CDR3 is made up of 16 amino acids. CDR3 DNA: TGTGCCAGCAAACTAGCGGGAGAGGGTGGGGTCTACGAGCAGTACTTC. Translating it yields CASKLAGEGGVYEQYF.

There are a few counts of this clonotype. J is TRBJ2-3 and V is TRBV29-1; D is perhaps TRBD1 (5 bases). CDR1 and CDR2 (germline): SQVTM, ANQGSEA. V was trimmed by 8 bases and J by 6 bases, leaving 12 bases between them. This CDR3 has 11 amino acids. In DNA, the CDR3 is TGCAGCTCCCCATCAGGGGATACGCAGTATTTT. This codes for CSSPSGDTQYF.

This clonotype turned up a few times. This rearrangement joins TRBV10-3 to TRBJ2-7; 7 bases fit TRBD2. Germline V gene sequence: CDR1 ENHRY, CDR2 SYGVKD. V was clipped by 6 bases and J by 6 bases; unmatched bases: 5. The CDR3 runs 12 residues. CDR3 nucleotides: TGTGCCATCAGATGGGGCGGGAGCGAGCAGTACTTC. Amino acid sequence: CAIRWGGSEQYF.

This clonotype showed up many times. Written as DNA, the CDR3 is TGTGCCAGCACCCCAGGGGTCTATAATTCACCCCTCCACTTT. It translates to CASTPGVYNSPLHF. The chain combines TRBV27 with TRBJ1-6, with D tentatively TRBD1 (6 bases). This CDR3 contains 14 residues. Germline CDR1 is MNHEY and CDR2 is SMNVEV (reference sequence). Trimming shortened V by 7 bases and J by 3 bases, and 10 bases separated the two germline ends.

The chain uses TRBV5-1 and TRBJ1-3; possible D gene TRBD1, 5 bases. The ends were cut back, 4 bases at V and 3 bases at J, with 17 bases in the middle. The germline gives CDR1 SGHRS, CDR2 YFSETQ. CDR3 length: 16 residues. In DNA, the CDR3 is TGCGCCAGCAGCCAGACTGGGACTTCAAGTGGAAACACCATATATTTT. Protein sequence: CASSQTGTSSGNTIYF.

J is TRBJ2-1 and V is TRBV7-9; 9 positions match TRBD2. The CDR3 is made up of 16 amino acids. From germline, CDR1 is SEHNR and CDR2 FQNEAQ (reference sequence). V lost 2 bases to trimming and J lost 7 bases; unmatched junction nucleotides: 9. As DNA, the CDR3 is TGTGCCAGCAGCTTATCTGGCGGGAGGGGAGGTAATGAGCAGTTCTTC. This gives the protein CASSLSGGRGGNEQFF. Together with reference TRBV7-9 and TRBJ2-1, the CDR3 gives the full variable domain: DTGVSQNPRHKITKRGQNVTFRCDPISEHNRLYWYRQTLGQGPEFLTYFQNEAQLEKSRLLSDRFSAERPKGSFSTLEIQRTEQGDSAMYLCASSLSGGRGGNEQFFGPGTRLTVL.